This TCR beta chain is drawn from a study of OX40 agonist ivuxolimab in advanced cancers. The CDR3 runs to 16 residues. V lost 4 bases to trimming and J lost 8 bases; unmatched junction nucleotides: 12. The V gene's germline CDR1 is SGHDT and CDR2 YYEEEE. Assay used: immunoSEQ multiplex PCR; TCRdb lists only in-frame clones, some missing. The sample consists of tens of thousands of clones, 70% to 80% of them appearing once. The receptor was isolated from an adult with an advanced solid tumor such as melanoma, head and neck, liver or kidney cancer. The sequenced sample was CD4+ or CD8+ T cells sorted from blood, obtained in a trial of the OX40 agonist ivuxolimab. V and J are TRBV5-6 and TRBJ1-6; 7 bases are a match to TRBD1. The CDR3 loop reads CASSRRQGSVYSPLHF. The CDR3 DNA reads TGTGCCAGCAGCCGTCGACAGGGATCTGTGTATTCACCCCTCCACTTT.